Presented here are 19 T cell receptor beta chains from one specimen sequenced in a study of shared clonotypes between healthy human individuals. Libraries were prepared by immunoSEQ multiplex PCR; TCRdb keeps only in-frame clonotypes and omits some of them. The table shows some 490,000 clones, with around 73% occurring only once. The sequencing input was PBMCs. Receptor source: a woman in her thirties or forties in good health. Some clones in this sample may be carry-over from other donors' samples.

V and J are TRBV29-1 and TRBJ2-1; 8 bases align to TRBD2. J lost 1 base, V lost 6 bases, and 5 bases had no gene match. CDR1 is SQVTM and CDR2 is ANQGSEA in the germline V gene. This CDR3 contains 14 residues. CDR3 DNA sequence: TGCAGCGTAAGACGGGAGGGATCCTACAATGAGCAGTTCTTC. Translation gives CSVRREGSYNEQFF.

The chain combines TRBV19 with TRBJ2-2; D possibly corresponds to TRBD2 (6 bases). V lost 4 bases, J lost 4 bases, and 13 bases lay in between. Germline CDR1 is LNHDA and CDR2 is SQIVND (reference sequence). This CDR3 is built from 15 residues. In DNA, the CDR3 is TGTGCCAGTAGTAAGGGACCAGCGGGCACCGGGGAGCTGTTTTTT. Translation: CASSKGPAGTGELFF.

This clone was picked up a small number of times. The chain has TRBV7-2 and TRBJ2-3; TRBD2 agrees at 9 bases. After removal of 1 base from V and 6 bases from J, the junction contained 2 bases not matched to a gene. From germline, CDR1 is SGHTA and CDR2 FQGNSA. The length of the CDR3 is 14 residues. CDR3 bases: TGTGCCAGCAGCTTAGGAGGACTAGCGGATACGCAGTATTTT. Protein sequence: CASSLGGLADTQYF. The entire variable domain, with the rest obtained from reference TRBV7-2 and TRBJ2-3, is as follows: GAGVSQSPSNKVTEKGKDVELRCDPISGHTALYWYRQSLGQGLEFLIYFQGNSAPDKSGLPSDRFSAERTGGSVSTLTIQRTQQEDSAVYLCASSLGGLADTQYFGPGTRLTVL.

Turning to this clone: It differs at one base from a far larger clone, so likely a read error. The same CDR3 arises from other DNA sequences in this sample as well. The rearrangement links TRBV4-3 to TRBJ2-3; a weak D match, TRBD2 (5 bases). The V gene's germline CDR1 is LGHNA and CDR2 YSLEER. The CDR3 totals 15 residues. Between the trimmed V and J ends, which lost 3 bases and 1 base, there was a span of 11 bases. The CDR3 sequence is CASSQEAIRTDTQYF. The CDR3 DNA sequence: TGCGCCAGCAGCCAGGAGGCCATTCGCACAGATACGCAGTATTTT.

The chain has TRBV4-1 and TRBJ2-1, with 12 bases fitting TRBD2. Germline lookup yields CDR1 MGHRA and CDR2 YSYEKL. The CDR3 sequence is 18 residues long. J gave up 0 bases and V 4 bases, and 7 bases lay outside the gene matches. CDR3 region: CASSRLAGGISSYNEQFF. In nucleotides, the CDR3 is TGCGCCAGCAGCCGGCTAGCGGGAGGGATCAGCTCCTACAATGAGCAGTTCTTC.

The rearrangement links TRBV30 to TRBJ2-7; D may correspond to TRBD1 or TRBD2 (5 bases each). This CDR3 contains 13 residues. V was trimmed by 4 bases and J by 1 base, leaving 11 bases between them. Germline CDR1 GTSNPN, CDR2 SVGIG (reference sequence). The CDR3 reads CAWNPGGSYEQYF. In DNA, the CDR3 is TGTGCCTGGAACCCTGGGGGTTCCTACGAGCAGTACTTC.

The chain joins TRBV9 to TRBJ2-7; TRBD1 matches 9 bases. V trimming: 0 bases; J trimming: 4 bases; junction bases outside the gene matches: 2. The germline V gene encodes CDR1 SGDLS and CDR2 YYNGEE. The CDR3 covers 14 residues. The CDR3 DNA reads TGTGCCAGCAGCGTAGAGACAGGGGGTTACGAGCAGTACTTC. Protein: CASSVETGGYEQYF.

The rearrangement joins TRBV6-1 to TRBJ2-7; 8 nucleotides line up with TRBD1. This CDR3 region has 14 residues. Trimming cost V 6 bases and J 3 bases; bases outside gene matches: 7. Germline assignment: CDR1 MNHNS and CDR2 SASEGT. The CDR3 nucleotides read TGTGCCAGCAGACGGACAGGGACGATCTACGAGCAGTACTTC. Translated, it gives CASRRTGTIYEQYF.

The CDR3 is CASSYLGQGAGELFF. CDR3 bases: TGTGCCAGCAGTTATCTGGGACAGGGGGCCGGGGAGCTGTTTTTT. V is TRBV6-5 and J is TRBJ2-2; 11 nucleotides match TRBD1. V shed 3 bases, J shed 6 bases, and the junction held 3 bases outside the gene matches. This CDR3 contains 15 residues. CDR1 is MNHEY and CDR2 is SVGAGI in the germline V gene.

To note about this clone: The same CDR3 can be traced to other DNA sequences in this sample. The J gene is TRBJ2-7, the V gene TRBV9; D unclear. Germline values: CDR1 SGDLS, CDR2 YYNGEE. Trimming removed 1 base from V and 0 bases from J, with 8 bases in between. CDR3 length: 14 amino acids. As DNA, the CDR3 is TGTGCCAGCAGCGTAAGTACAGCCTCCTACGAGCAGTACTTC. Amino acids: CASSVSTASYEQYF.

V gene TRBV5-4 combines with J gene TRBJ2-7, with no clear D. This CDR3 has 12 residues. With 4 bases removed from V and 2 bases from J, the gap between germline ends came to 7 bases. The germline V gene encodes CDR1 SGHNT and CDR2 YYREEE (reference sequence). DNA for the CDR3: TGTGCCAGCAGCGGTCCAGCCTACGAGCAGTACTTC. Protein sequence: CASSGPAYEQYF.

This clone appeared once. The genes are TRBV27 and TRBJ1-2; D not resolved. Germline assignment: CDR1 MNHEY and CDR2 SMNVEV (reference sequence). V was shortened by 6 bases and J by 2 bases, with 16 bases between the two germline ends. The CDR3 has 15 amino acids. The chain's CDR3 is CASSPWQDANYGYTF. The DNA for the CDR3 is TGTGCCAGCAGCCCTTGGCAGGACGCCAACTATGGCTACACCTTC.

This chain connects TRBV5-4 to TRBJ2-5; D possibly corresponds to TRBD2 (5 bases). CDR3 size: 14 residues. Looked up from germline, CDR1 is SGHNT and CDR2 is YYREEE (reference sequence). Trimming removed 1 base at V and 2 bases at J, with 9 bases between. The CDR3: CASSLRSGQETQYF. As DNA, the CDR3 is TGTGCCAGCAGCTTGAGAAGCGGACAAGAGACCCAGTACTTC. The entire variable domain, with the rest obtained from reference TRBV5-4 and TRBJ2-5, is as follows: ETGVTQSPTHLIKTRGQQVTLRCSSQSGHNTVSWYQQALGQGPQFIFQYYREEENGRGNFPPRFSGLQFPNYSSELNVNALELDDSALYLCASSLRSGQETQYFGPGTRLLVL.

J is TRBJ2-1 and V is TRBV19; TRBD2 matches 7 bases. The trim removed 1 base at V and 6 bases at J, leaving 6 bases unmatched. The CDR3 runs to 15 residues. Germline loops: CDR1 LNHDA, CDR2 SQIVND (reference sequence). The chain's CDR3 is CASSIGERDGNEQFF. The CDR3 nucleotides read TGTGCCAGTAGTATAGGTGAGCGGGATGGCAATGAGCAGTTCTTC.

This chain connects TRBV4-2 to TRBJ1-6, with D possibly matching TRBD1 (5 bases). Between the trimmed V and J ends, which lost 3 bases and 9 bases, there was a span of 9 bases. CDR1 and CDR2 (germline): LGHNA, YNFKEQ. The CDR3 has 13 amino acids. The CDR3 nucleotides read TGTGCCAGCAGCCAGGTGCAGGGTTCACCCCTCCACTTT. This codes for CASSQVQGSPLHF.

The J gene is TRBJ2-6, the V gene TRBV28; D call uncertain. The CDR3 extends over 15 amino acids. V lost 1 base, J lost 0 bases, and 4 bases lay in between. The germline CDR1 and CDR2 sequences are MDHEN and SYDVKM. The CDR3 loop is CASSLYVSGANVLTF. For the CDR3, the DNA is TGTGCCAGCAGTTTATACGTCTCTGGGGCCAACGTCCTGACTTTC.

The V gene is TRBV19, the J gene TRBJ1-2; D may be TRBD1 (6 bases). The CDR3 spans 14 residues. The germline V gene encodes CDR1 LNHDA and CDR2 SQIVND (reference sequence). Deletions cut 7 bases from V and 6 bases from J, with 18 bases between. The CDR3 coding sequence is TGTGCCAGTACACCACTCCGGGACAATCATGGCTACACCTTC. It codes for CASTPLRDNHGYTF.

V gene TRBV6-1 combines with J gene TRBJ2-3; D may be TRBD1 (6 bases). CDR3 size: 11 residues. V was pared by 8 bases and J by 10 bases, with 13 bases between. Germline V CDR1 and CDR2: MNHNS, SASEGT. The CDR3 region is CASRVGGAQYF. The CDR3 bases are TGTGCCAGCCGGGTAGGGGGAGCGCAGTATTTT.

In this sample, this clone turned up once. The gene calls are TRBV13 and TRBJ1-2; a weak D match, TRBD1 (5 bases). Trimming pared 6 bases from V and 2 bases from J, leaving 10 bases between. The CDR3 spans 13 residues. Germline CDR1 is PRHDT and CDR2 is FYEKMQ (reference sequence). The CDR3, as DNA: TGTGCCAGCAGTTTTGGGGGGAACTATGGCTACACCTTC. Translating gives CASSFGGNYGYTF.